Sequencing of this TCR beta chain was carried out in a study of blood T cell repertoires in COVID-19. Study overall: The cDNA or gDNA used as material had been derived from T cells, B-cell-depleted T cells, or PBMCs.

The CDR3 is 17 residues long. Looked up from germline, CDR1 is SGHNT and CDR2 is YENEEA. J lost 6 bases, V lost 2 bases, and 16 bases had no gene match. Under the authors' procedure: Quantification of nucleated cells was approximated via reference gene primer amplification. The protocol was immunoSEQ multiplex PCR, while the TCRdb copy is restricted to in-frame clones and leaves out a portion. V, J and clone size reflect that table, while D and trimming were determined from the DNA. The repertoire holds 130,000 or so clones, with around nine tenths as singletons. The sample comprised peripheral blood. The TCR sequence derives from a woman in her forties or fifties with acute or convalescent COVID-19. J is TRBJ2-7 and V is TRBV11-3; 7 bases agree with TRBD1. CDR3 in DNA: TGTGCCAGCAGCTTAAAGCGTTCCAGGGGGAAGGCCTTCGAGCAGTACTTC. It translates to CASSLKRSRGKAFEQYF.